This is a list of T cell receptor beta chains from one sample in a study of blood T cell repertoires in COVID-19. The assay was immunoSEQ multiplex PCR, and TCRdb's table has in-frame clones only and misses some. The sample records over 80,000 clones, more than 70% being singletons. Sequencing was done on a sample of peripheral blood. These receptors all come from an older woman with acute or convalescent COVID-19. Both conserved end residues are part of each CDR3.

TRBJ1-3 TRBV6-5 CASIRGFSGNTIYF
TRBJ1-5 TRBV5-1 CASSSGQGNQPQHF
TRBJ2-2 TRBV7-9 CASSTNTGELFF
TRBJ1-2 TRBV3-1/TRBV3-2 CASSQAPGQGNGYTF
TRBJ1-1 TRBV11-3 CASSFGQGAEAFF
TRBJ1-2 TRBV29-1 CSIGQGDYGYTF
TRBJ1-1 TRBV6-5 CASRSMDRLNTEAFF
TRBJ2-7 TRBV5-5 CASSLQGSSYEQYF
TRBJ1-3 TRBV5-1 CASSLVGQGTTSSGNTIYF
TRBJ1-1 TRBV5-1 CASSLAESGALEGTEAFF
TRBJ2-1 TRBV7-3 CASSLGQYNEQFF
TRBJ1-6 TRBV6-4 CASSEGQGGSPLHF
TRBJ2-6 TRBV5-8 CASSAHRGAGANVLTF
TRBJ2-2 TRBV5-6 CASSLVRGPNTGELFF
TRBJ2-1 TRBV21-1 CASSNYSGTNNEQFF
TRBJ1-1 TRBV23-1 CASQGGENTEAFF
TRBJ2-3 TRBV7-9 CASSPPRPGTDTQYF
TRBJ2-1 TRBV5-1 CASSLGRTSGRHNEQFF
TRBJ1-1 TRBV7-2 CASRRAVNTEAFF
TRBJ1-2 TRBV29-1 CSVELAGMGYGYTF
TRBJ2-3 TRBV10-2 CASGWSAPGGTDTQYF
TRBJ2-3 TRBV4-1 CASSQDRGTVTDTQYF
TRBJ2-6 TRBV5-8 CASSRTATSSGANVLTF
TRBJ1-2 TRBV10-3 CAISADRGYGYTF
TRBJ2-2 TRBV12-5 CASGPETPGLGELFF
TRBJ1-6 TRBV6-4 CASSVTGADSPLHF
TRBJ1-1 TRBV7-9 CASSYLGAGKAFF
TRBJ2-7 TRBV10-2 CASSENRGVREQYF
TRBJ1-1 TRBV30 CAFNDRDEAFF
TRBJ2-3 TRBV5-1 CASSFPPSGPGDTQYF
TRBJ1-2 TRBV19 CASSPAGDGYAYTF
TRBJ1-1 TRBV11-3 CASSAPTGGASTEAFF
TRBJ1-2 TRBV29-1 CSVVPQGSPANYGYTF
TRBJ2-7 TRBV6-5 CASYSYSVPSYEQYF
TRBJ2-7 TRBV3-1/TRBV3-2 CASSLLATGEQYF
TRBJ2-2 TRBV4-3 CASSQDRTGELFF
TRBJ1-2 TRBV4-1 CASSYPPGQGSYGYTF
TRBJ2-5 TRBV6-1 CASSELGQQETQYF
TRBJ2-5 TRBV2 CASSDSLAGGSQETQYF
TRBJ1-1 TRBV19 CASSIDFVTEAFF
TRBJ1-3 TRBV19 CASSSRGGTIYF
TRBJ1-4 TRBV19 CASTKKGANEKLFF
TRBJ2-5 TRBV5-4 CASSHDPGTAQETQYF
TRBJ1-5 TRBV28 CASTQWGDSNQPQHF
TRBJ2-2 TRBV7-2 CASSLQPAGELFF
TRBJ2-3 TRBV7-2 CASRLTGVVDTQYF
TRBJ2-5 TRBV5-1 CASSRRGQETQYF
TRBJ2-1 TRBV24-1 CATSDSGLGGNEQFF
TRBJ1-5 TRBV2 CASSEDRVNQPQHF
TRBJ1-1 TRBV6-5 CASSQRAMNTEAFF
TRBJ1-3 TRBV7-9 CASTPNGNTIYF
TRBJ1-2 TRBV6-2/TRBV6-3 CASSPNHNRGLDGYTF
TRBJ2-7 TRBV12-3/TRBV12-4 CASSSHYEQYF
TRBJ2-1 TRBV7-3 CASSWSSYNEQFF
TRBJ1-3 TRBV7-2 CASSKQGLVTGNTIYF
TRBJ2-3 TRBV18 CASSPPTKDTQYF
TRBJ1-2 TRBV2 CASSARGSGYGYTF